The 13 T cell receptor beta chains below come from one sample, sequenced in a study of CD8 T cells in Susac syndrome. An amount of RNA that ranged from roughly 0.5 to 1 ug was reverse transcribed with random hexamers. One entry per CDR3 protein, called by TCRdb with MiXCR from the immunoSEQ multiplex PCR reads. The sample shows about 180,000 distinct CDR3 sequences, approximately 96% of them seen only once. Sequenced input: CD4+ T cells from PBMCs. Receptor source: a human donor with multiple sclerosis.

This chain links TRBV29-1 with TRBJ2-5; no clear D gene. Per the germline V gene, CDR1 is SQVTM and CDR2 is ANQGSEA. There are 11 residues in the CDR3. V was trimmed by 4 bases and J by 5 bases, leaving 8 bases between them. Here the CDR3 DNA reads TGCAGCGTTGGTCACGGGGAGACCCAGTACTTC. Its translation: CSVGHGETQYF.

This chain uses TRBV3-1 with TRBJ2-2; D might be TRBD1 (6 bases). V gave up 3 bases and J gave up 4 bases, with 6 bases separating them. CDR3 length: 13 amino acids. CDR1 and CDR2 from the germline V gene are LGHDT and YNNKEL (reference sequence). CDR3 residues: CASSQGATGELFF. CDR3 nucleotide sequence: TGTGCCAGCAGCCAGGGGGCCACCGGGGAGCTGTTTTTT.

CDR3 amino acids: CASSLNSYGYTF. The DNA of the CDR3 is TGTGCCAGCAGCTTGAACAGCTATGGCTACACCTTC. The chain couples TRBV11-1 to TRBJ1-2; D is uncertain. This CDR3 is 12 amino acids long. The V end was cut by 3 bases, the J end by 4 bases, with 6 bases between. Germline lookup yields CDR1 SGHAT and CDR2 FQDESV (reference sequence).

In its sample, this clonotype was seen once. This chain links TRBV3-1 with TRBJ1-2; possibly TRBD1 for D (5 bases). This CDR3 has 14 residues. In germline, CDR1 is LGHDT, CDR2 YNNKEL (reference sequence). Trimming took off 4 bases at V and 6 bases at J, with 15 bases between the two ends. CDR3 sequence: CASSRLTAKDGYTF. The CDR3 nucleotides read TGTGCCAGCAGCCGCTTGACAGCGAAAGATGGCTACACCTTC.

This chain connects TRBV3-1 to TRBJ1-2; TRBD1 might be the D (5 bases). The CDR3 is made up of 13 amino acids. Per germline, CDR1 LGHDT and CDR2 YNNKEL (reference sequence). The germline V and J ends were trimmed by 4 bases and 7 bases, with 13 bases remaining between them. The CDR3: CASSLQVGGGYTF. The CDR3 DNA is TGTGCCAGCAGCCTCCAGGTGGGGGGTGGCTACACCTTC.

The gene calls are TRBV20-1 and TRBJ2-1, with 8 bases that match TRBD2. The CDR3 spans 15 residues. V was pared by 0 bases and J by 7 bases, with 8 bases of the junction left unmatched. CDR1 is DFQATT, CDR2 SNEGSKA, per germline (reference sequence). The CDR3 is CSARDRIAGYNEQFF. DNA for the CDR3: TGCAGTGCTAGAGATAGAATAGCGGGGTATAATGAGCAGTTCTTC.

CDR3: CASSLDVYYEQYF. The CDR3 DNA follows: TGCGCCAGCAGCTTGGACGTCTACTACGAGCAGTACTTC. The V call is TRBV5-1, the J call TRBJ2-7; no reliable D call. The germline V gene has CDR1 SGHRS and CDR2 YFSETQ. CDR3 size: 13 residues. Trimming took off 0 bases at V and 3 bases at J, with 7 bases between the two ends.

In its sample, this clonotype was seen once. This chain connects TRBV20-1 to TRBJ1-5; D uncertain. CDR1 is DFQATT and CDR2 is SNEGSKA in the germline V gene (reference sequence). Trimming took 4 bases from V and 5 from J, leaving 9 bases between them. The CDR3 extends over 12 amino acids. The DNA for the CDR3 is TGCAGTGCTACCCGTGAGGATCAGCCCCAGCATTTT. Its protein is CSATREDQPQHF.

The chain joins TRBV5-4 to TRBJ2-6; D is perhaps TRBD1 (5 bases). V dropped 2 bases and J dropped 0 bases, with 15 bases sitting between them. The CDR3 has 18 amino acids. Looked up from germline, CDR1 is SGHNT and CDR2 is YYREEE (reference sequence). CDR3 in DNA: TGTGCCAGCAGCTTTCCCGGCAGGGCTAGCTCTGGGGCCAACGTCCTGACTTTC. Translation gives CASSFPGRASSGANVLTF.

The chain carries TRBV6-6 and TRBJ2-5; D unresolved. The CDR3 sequence is 14 residues long. Germline CDR1 and CDR2: MNHNY and SVGAGI (reference sequence). The V and J ends lost 6 bases and 5 bases respectively, with 16 bases between them. The CDR3 loop is CASSRRAVVETQYF. The CDR3 DNA reads TGTGCCAGCAGCCGCCGGGCCGTGGTGGAGACCCAGTACTTC.

This chain uses TRBV20-1 with TRBJ2-7; TRBD1 matches at 12 bases. The trim removed 6 bases at V and 7 bases at J, leaving 7 bases unmatched. CDR3 length equals 13 residues. In germline, CDR1 is DFQATT, CDR2 SNEGSKA (reference sequence). The DNA for the CDR3 is TGCAGTGCCCAAGGGACAGGGGGCTTAGAGCAGTACTTC. Protein product: CSAQGTGGLEQYF.

The chain employs TRBV11-1 and TRBJ2-5; D unresolved. Germline CDR1 SGHAT, CDR2 FQDESV (reference sequence). Trimming removed 4 bases at V and 1 base at J, with 13 bases between. CDR3 length: 15 amino acids. The CDR3 bases are TGTGCCAGCAGCTCCAGAGGTAGCCGCCAAGAGACCCAGTACTTC. Translating gives CASSSRGSRQETQYF. Combining the CDR3 with reference TRBV11-1 and TRBJ2-5 gives the whole variable domain EAEVAQSPRYKITEKSQAVAFWCDPISGHATLYWYRQILGQGPELLVQFQDESVVDDSQLPKDRFSAERLKGVDSTLKIQPAELGDSAMYLCASSSRGSRQETQYFGPGTRLLVL.

The V and J genes are TRBV30 and TRBJ1-5; D is unresolved. Trimming removed 0 bases at V and 1 base at J, with 4 bases between. This CDR3 comprises 13 residues. The germline gives CDR1 GTSNPN, CDR2 SVGIG (reference sequence). The CDR3 region is CAWSVESNQPQHF. The CDR3 DNA reads TGTGCCTGGAGTGTCGAGAGCAATCAGCCCCAGCATTTT. Looking up the rest from reference TRBV30 and TRBJ1-5 gives the full variable domain: SQTIHQWPATLVQPVGSPLSLECTVEGTSNPNLYWYRQAAGRGLQLLFYSVGIGQISSEVPQNLSASRPQDRQFILSSKKLLLSDSGFYLCAWSVESNQPQHFGDGTRLSIL.